These 20 T cell receptor beta chains were sequenced from one sample in a study of neoadjuvant anti-PD-1 for oral cavity cancer. Profiled with immunoSEQ multiplex PCR; TCRdb holds only in-frame clones, not every one. The table shows approximately 45,000 clones, with approximately 80% occurring only once. Time point specified: after neoadjuvant nivolumab, at surgical resection. Here the sequenced sample was PBMCs, taken after nivolumab (anti-PD-1) treatment. The receptors here all came from a person between 40 and 80 years old with oral cavity squamous cell carcinoma.

This sequence joins TRBV2 and TRBJ1-5, with D uncertain. Trimming pared 6 bases from V and 3 bases from J, leaving 12 bases between. This CDR3 has 14 amino acids. Germline V gene lookup returns CDR1 SNHLY and CDR2 FYNNEI. The CDR3 sequence: CASSQMGNNQPQHF. The CDR3 DNA reads as TGTGCCAGCAGCCAGATGGGGAACAATCAGCCCCAGCATTTT. Full variable domain (remainder filled in from reference TRBV2 and TRBJ1-5): EPEVTQTPSHQVTQMGQEVILRCVPISNHLYFYWYRQILGQKVEFLVSFYNNEISEKSEIFDDQFSVERPDGSNFTLKIRSTKLEDSAMYFCASSQMGNNQPQHFGDGTRLSIL.

CDR3 nucleotides: TGTGCCAGCAGCTCAGGGAACAGGGCAAGAACTGAAGCTTTCTTT. Translation: CASSSGNRARTEAFF. The chain couples TRBV7-9 to TRBJ1-1; a possible D gene is TRBD1 (6 bases). The V end lost 4 bases, the J end lost 5 bases, and 17 bases lay between the germline ends. Germline V gene sequence: CDR1 SEHNR, CDR2 FQNEAQ (reference sequence). This CDR3 spans 15 amino acids. The whole variable domain, remainder taken from reference TRBV7-9 and TRBJ1-1, is DTGVSQNPRHKITKRGQNVTFRCDPISEHNRLYWYRQTLGQGPEFLTYFQNEAQLEKSRLLSDRFSAERPKGSFSTLEIQRTEQGDSAMYLCASSSGNRARTEAFFGQGTRLTVV.

The V and J genes are TRBV2 and TRBJ2-7; perhaps D is TRBD1 or TRBD2 (5 bases each). This CDR3 is 15 amino acids long. V lost 6 bases to trimming and J lost 3 bases, with 18 bases between them. Germline values: CDR1 SNHLY, CDR2 FYNNEI. CDR3 sequence (DNA): TGTGCCAGCAGCCCGATAACGGGACGAGGCTACGAGCAGTACTTC. Encoded protein: CASSPITGRGYEQYF.

This clone was found once. This sequence joins TRBV4-2 and TRBJ2-2; 7 bases are shared with TRBD2. V was pared by 7 bases and J by 5 bases, with 10 bases of the junction left unmatched. The CDR3 extends over 15 amino acids. The germline V gene encodes CDR1 LGHNA and CDR2 YNFKEQ. As DNA, the CDR3 is TGTGCCAGCACCCCAGCGGGAAAGGGTACCGGGGAGCTGTTTTTT. Translating gives CASTPAGKGTGELFF.

The rearrangement uses TRBV27 and TRBJ1-1; 11 nucleotides match TRBD1. CDR1 and CDR2 (germline): MNHEY, SMNVEV (reference sequence). Germline trimming cut 5 bases from V and 6 bases from J; bases unmatched to any gene: 5. The CDR3 runs to 14 residues. The CDR3 sequence: CASSRPGQGAEAFF. In DNA, the CDR3 is TGTGCCAGCAGTCGTCCGGGACAGGGGGCTGAAGCTTTCTTT.

This chain joins TRBV6-5 and TRBJ2-3, with 7 bases matching TRBD1. The CDR3 is 14 amino acids. The ends lost 6 bases at V and 1 base at J; junction bases unmatched: 4. Germline V gene data show CDR1 as MNHEY and CDR2 as SVGAGI. The CDR3 sequence is CASRPTGGTDTQYF. The CDR3 coding sequence is TGTGCCAGCAGACCCACAGGGGGCACAGATACGCAGTATTTT.

Concerning this clone: Different DNA sequences within this sample yield the same CDR3. The rearrangement joins TRBV6-6 to TRBJ2-5; no clear D. The CDR3 is 11 amino acids. Trimming stripped 6 bases from V and 5 bases from J, with 7 bases between. Germline CDR1 is MNHNY and CDR2 is SVGAGI (reference sequence). CDR3 coding DNA: TGTGCCAGCAGCCCGAAGGAGACCCAGTACTTC. This translates into CASSPKETQYF.

This chain joins TRBV6-5 and TRBJ1-1; TRBD1 matches 8 bases. The V segment lost 6 bases and the J segment 0 bases; nucleotides outside the gene matches: 6. CDR1 and CDR2 from the germline V gene are MNHEY and SVGAGI. This CDR3 region has 15 residues. This CDR3 reads CASRASTGVNTEAFF. DNA of the CDR3: TGTGCCAGCAGAGCCTCGACAGGGGTGAACACTGAAGCTTTCTTT.

The chain couples TRBV6-1 to TRBJ2-3; weak D call: TRBD2 (6 bases). V dropped 2 bases and J dropped 6 bases, with 6 bases sitting between them. This CDR3 comprises 12 residues. The germline V gene has CDR1 MNHNS and CDR2 SASEGT. The CDR3 sequence is CASSERGDTQYF. DNA of the CDR3: TGTGCCAGCAGTGAACGGGGGGATACGCAGTATTTT.

The chain joins TRBV19 to TRBJ1-3; no reliable D call. The V gene lost 3 bases and the J gene lost 1 base, with 4 bases spanning the gap. The CDR3 has 13 residues. Germline-derived CDR1 and CDR2 are LNHDA and SQIVND (reference sequence). The CDR3 protein is CASSIRSGNTIYF. The CDR3 nucleotides read TGTGCCAGTAGTATCCGATCTGGAAACACCATATATTTT.

The chain recombines TRBV19 with TRBJ2-3; TRBD2 aligns across 10 bases. Germline CDR1 reads LNHDA; CDR2 reads SQIVND (reference sequence). This CDR3 comprises 15 residues. V shed 8 bases, J shed 6 bases, and the junction held 11 bases outside the gene matches. CDR3 loop: CASGGASGSFDTQYF. CDR3 bases: TGTGCCAGTGGAGGGGCTAGCGGGAGTTTCGATACGCAGTATTTT.

This clone was observed a single time. The rearrangement links TRBV5-1 to TRBJ2-5, with a weak D call TRBD2 (6 bases). Germline V gene data show CDR1 as SGHRS and CDR2 as YFSETQ. With 0 bases removed from V and 5 bases from J, the gap between germline ends came to 14 bases. CDR3 length equals 15 residues. This chain's CDR3 is CASSLGSGRTETQYF. CDR3 sequence (DNA): TGCGCCAGCAGCTTGGGGTCCGGGAGAACCGAGACCCAGTACTTC.

This clone was counted only a few times. V usage is TRBV4-1 and J usage is TRBJ1-2; D perhaps matches TRBD1 (5 bases). Germline CDR1 is MGHRA and CDR2 is YSYEKL. The CDR3 covers 16 residues. V was cut by 5 bases and J by 7 bases, with 23 bases left in between. CDR3 sequence: CASSSLTLSRVSGYTF. The CDR3 nucleotides read TGCGCCAGCAGCTCCTTGACTCTATCCAGGGTGTCTGGCTACACCTTC.

This clone is a singleton in its sample. The chain carries TRBV7-9 and TRBJ1-1; a possible D gene is TRBD1 (5 bases). This CDR3 is built from 12 residues. Trimming removed 5 bases from V and 5 bases from J, with 9 bases in between. The V gene's germline CDR1 is SEHNR and CDR2 FQNEAQ (reference sequence). The CDR3 region has the DNA TGTGCCAGCAGCCTGGGGCGGACTGAAGCTTTCTTT. Translating it yields CASSLGRTEAFF.

In DNA, the CDR3 is TGTGCCAGCAGCCCTAAACCAGGACTAGCGGGAGGAGACAATGAGCAGTTCTTC. Translation gives CASSPKPGLAGGDNEQFF. The chain links TRBV11-3 to TRBJ2-1; 14 bases fit TRBD2. Germline loops: CDR1 SGHNT, CDR2 YENEEA. There are 18 residues in the CDR3. V lost 5 bases, J lost 5 bases, and 11 bases stayed unmatched.

V gene TRBV28 combines with J gene TRBJ2-7; no reliable D call. Looked up from germline, CDR1 is MDHEN and CDR2 is SYDVKM. The V gene lost 2 bases and the J gene lost 1 base, with 6 bases spanning the gap. The CDR3 length is 13 residues. The CDR3 sequence is CASSLIPSYEQYF. The CDR3 nucleotides read TGTGCCAGCAGTTTAATCCCTTCCTACGAGCAGTACTTC.

This chain uses TRBV30 with TRBJ1-5, with a weak D call TRBD1 (5 bases). V lost 3 bases and J lost 2, with 14 bases in between. This CDR3 has 15 residues. Germline loops: CDR1 GTSNPN, CDR2 SVGIG (reference sequence). CDR3 region: CAWSLGGLGNQPQHF. CDR3 coding DNA: TGTGCCTGGAGCCTTGGGGGTCTCGGCAATCAGCCCCAGCATTTT.

The V call is TRBV13, the J call TRBJ1-6; possible D gene TRBD1, 6 bases. The CDR3 length is 15 residues. CDR1 and CDR2 (germline): PRHDT, FYEKMQ (reference sequence). The V end was cut by 0 bases, the J end by 7 bases, with 10 bases between. The chain's CDR3 is CASSLGDRQNSPLHF. The CDR3 DNA reads TGTGCCAGCAGCTTAGGTGACAGGCAAAATTCACCCCTCCACTTT. Using reference TRBV13 and TRBJ1-6 for the parts outside the CDR3, the full variable domain is AAGVIQSPRHLIKEKRETATLKCYPIPRHDTVYWYQQGPGQDPQFLISFYEKMQSDKGSIPDRFSAQQFSDYHSELNMSSLELGDSALYFCASSLGDRQNSPLHFGNGTRLTVT.

This clone was recorded a few times. The genes are TRBV13 and TRBJ1-1; the D gene is possibly TRBD1 (6 bases). Trimming took off 3 bases at V and 6 bases at J, with 14 bases between the two ends. Germline lookup yields CDR1 PRHDT and CDR2 FYEKMQ (reference sequence). This CDR3 region has 14 residues. The CDR3 loop is CASSFRGGGSEAFF. The CDR3 nucleotides are TGTGCCAGCAGCTTCAGGGGCGGGGGATCTGAAGCTTTCTTT.

This chain links TRBV5-6 with TRBJ1-1; D call uncertain. The CDR3 is made up of 13 amino acids. V lost 0 bases, J lost 3 bases, and 6 bases lay in between. Germline V gene sequence: CDR1 SGHDT, CDR2 YYEEEE. CDR3 bases: TGTGCCAGCAGCTTGGGCAAAGACACTGAAGCTTTCTTT. It translates to CASSLGKDTEAFF. Variable domain in full (rest from reference TRBV5-6 and TRBJ1-1): DAGVTQSPTHLIKTRGQQVTLRCSPKSGHDTVSWYQQALGQGPQFIFQYYEEEERQRGNFPDRFSGHQFPNYSSELNVNALLLGDSALYLCASSLGKDTEAFFGQGTRLTVV.